The 27 T cell receptor beta chains in this list originate from one sample, sequenced in a study of control samples from healthy donors and cancer patients. Profiling relied on immunoSEQ multiplex PCR, and the TCRdb table lists in-frame clones only, not all of them. The table shows fewer than 50,000 clones, with approximately 90% occurring only once. Sequencing was performed on PBMCs. The receptors derive from a man aged 25 to 45 with colorectal cancer.

The chain employs TRBV7-9 and TRBJ2-1, with 7 nucleotides matching TRBD1. Germline trimming cut 5 bases from V and 15 bases from J; bases unmatched to any gene: 10. CDR3 length: 12 residues. The V gene's germline CDR1 is SEHNR and CDR2 FQNEAQ (reference sequence). The CDR3 bases are TGTGCCAGCAGCCAAAAACAGGGGTGGGGGTTCTTC. Its translation is CASSQKQGWGFF.

This chain joins TRBV30 and TRBJ1-1; 10 positions match TRBD1. J gave up 10 bases and V 8 bases, and 10 bases lay outside the gene matches. This CDR3 spans 12 amino acids. The germline CDR1 and CDR2 sequences are GTSNPN and SVGIG (reference sequence). DNA for the CDR3: TGTGCCCGACAGGGGGCGGTTGGAAGAGCTTTCTTT. As protein: CARQGAVGRAFF.

The DNA of the CDR3 is TGCAGCGTTGAAGAGGGCAGGGAGGAAGCAGATACGCAGTATTTT. Amino acids: CSVEEGREEADTQYF. J is TRBJ2-3 and V is TRBV29-1; D might be TRBD2 (6 bases). The V gene's germline CDR1 is SQVTM and CDR2 ANQGSEA. V lost 0 bases, J lost 4 bases, and 14 bases lay in between. There are 15 residues in the CDR3.

The rearrangement links TRBV7-2 to TRBJ2-1; 11 bases agree with TRBD2. The CDR3 is made up of 14 amino acids. Trimming removed 4 bases from V and 9 bases from J; junction bases left unmatched: 5. Germline lookup yields CDR1 SGHTA and CDR2 FQGNSA. The CDR3 region is CASSSRLAGSEQFF. The CDR3 nucleotides are TGTGCCAGCAGCTCGAGACTAGCGGGGTCTGAGCAGTTCTTC.

The chain recombines TRBV11-2 with TRBJ2-1, with D unresolved. V lost 5 bases to trimming and J lost 4 bases, with 9 bases between them. This CDR3 is built from 13 residues. Germline lookup yields CDR1 SGHAT and CDR2 FQNNGV. CDR3 sequence reads: CASSRPGYNEQFF. The CDR3 nucleotides read TGTGCCAGCAGCCGCCCCGGTTACAATGAGCAGTTCTTC.

This chain connects TRBV19 to TRBJ1-1; maybe TRBD1 (5 bases). The V gene lost 5 bases and the J gene lost 8 bases, with 18 bases spanning the gap. The CDR3 runs to 14 residues. The V gene's germline CDR1 is LNHDA and CDR2 SQIVND (reference sequence). The CDR3 DNA sequence: TGTGCCAGTAGTCCGGACATGCCCCTCGACGAAGCTTTCTTT. This translates into CASSPDMPLDEAFF.

V gene TRBV4-3 combines with J gene TRBJ2-7; D ambiguous. The V gene's germline CDR1 is LGHNA and CDR2 YSLEER. CDR3 length: 16 residues. The V end was cut by 0 bases, the J end by 2 bases, with 14 bases between. CDR3 residues: CASSQEYETVAYEQYF. CDR3 in DNA: TGCGCCAGCAGCCAAGAGTATGAGACGGTCGCCTACGAGCAGTACTTC.

This clone has only one observation. This CDR3 reads CASSLEFGGYQETQYF. In DNA, the CDR3 is TGTGCCAGCAGCTTAGAATTCGGGGGGTACCAAGAGACCCAGTACTTC. J is TRBJ2-5 and V is TRBV7-2, with 7 bases aligning to TRBD2. The CDR3 totals 16 residues. The ends lost 1 base at V and 0 bases at J; junction bases unmatched: 5. Germline CDR1 and CDR2: SGHTA and FQGNSA. The full variable domain, in which reference TRBV7-2 and TRBJ2-5 provide the parts outside the CDR3, is GAGVSQSPSNKVTEKGKDVELRCDPISGHTALYWYRQSLGQGLEFLIYFQGNSAPDKSGLPSDRFSAERTGGSVSTLTIQRTQQEDSAVYLCASSLEFGGYQETQYFGPGTRLLVL.

For this clone: The sample contains more than one DNA sequence encoding this CDR3. The chain joins TRBV7-2 to TRBJ1-2; D not certain. Trimming took off 0 bases at V and 8 bases at J, with 10 bases between the two ends. The germline CDR1 and CDR2 sequences are SGHTA and FQGNSA. There are 13 residues in the CDR3. This CDR3 is CASSLAGSGGYTF. CDR3 nucleotides: TGTGCCAGCAGCTTAGCAGGGTCTGGAGGCTACACCTTC.

The chain links TRBV13 to TRBJ1-5; TRBD1 aligns across 9 bases. V was pared by 1 base and J by 0 bases, with 4 bases of the junction left unmatched. The CDR3 runs 17 residues. Germline lookup yields CDR1 PRHDT and CDR2 FYEKMQ (reference sequence). The CDR3 reads CASSLDGQGYSNQPQHF. The CDR3 DNA is TGTGCCAGCAGCTTAGATGGACAGGGGTATAGCAATCAGCCCCAGCATTTT.

The V and J genes are TRBV10-2 and TRBJ2-3; D unclear. Germline V gene sequence: CDR1 WSHSY, CDR2 SAAADI. The CDR3 totals 16 residues. Trimming stripped 1 base from V and 4 bases from J, with 15 bases between. The CDR3 DNA is TGCGCCAGCAGTGAGTTGACTCGATTCGTATCAGATACGCAGTATTTT. Protein product: CASSELTRFVSDTQYF.

V and J are TRBV5-1 and TRBJ1-1, with 12 bases lining up with TRBD1. The CDR3 runs to 16 residues. With V trimmed by 4 bases and J by 6 bases, 10 bases remained unmatched. Germline values: CDR1 SGHRS, CDR2 YFSETQ. The CDR3 loop is CASSVTWDRGLAEAFF. CDR3 in DNA: TGCGCCAGCAGCGTTACTTGGGACAGGGGGCTCGCTGAAGCTTTCTTT.

The V call is TRBV5-1, the J call TRBJ2-1; D is perhaps TRBD2 (6 bases). The CDR3 sequence is 16 residues long. V lost 4 bases and J 1 base, leaving 15 bases between the germline ends. Germline-derived CDR1 and CDR2 are SGHRS and YFSETQ. The DNA of the CDR3 is TGCGCCAGCAGCCCTCTTAGCGGCCTTTCCTACAATGAGCAGTTCTTC. Translated, it gives CASSPLSGLSYNEQFF.

This chain links TRBV7-6 with TRBJ1-2; 7 bases line up with TRBD1. Trimming removed 1 base from V and 7 bases from J; junction bases left unmatched: 9. CDR3 length equals 15 residues. From germline, CDR1 is SGHVS and CDR2 FNYEAQ. CDR3 DNA sequence: TGTGCCAGCAGCTTAGAGGAAGGGGGCGTAGGTGGCTACACCTTC. Its translation is CASSLEEGGVGGYTF.

CDR3 in DNA: TGTGCCAGCAGCTTAGGATTTCAGAATCATATGAACACTGAAGCTTTCTTT. Translation: CASSLGFQNHMNTEAFF. This chain joins TRBV7-2 and TRBJ1-1; D gene uncertain. The CDR3 totals 17 residues. Germline V gene lookup returns CDR1 SGHTA and CDR2 FQGNSA. V was clipped by 1 base and J by 0 bases, with 15 bases between them. Full variable domain (outside the CDR3, taken from reference TRBV7-2 and TRBJ1-1): GAGVSQSPSNKVTEKGKDVELRCDPISGHTALYWYRQSLGQGLEFLIYFQGNSAPDKSGLPSDRFSAERTGGSVSTLTIQRTQQEDSAVYLCASSLGFQNHMNTEAFFGQGTRLTVV.

The rearrangement joins TRBV7-2 to TRBJ1-2; 8 bases line up with TRBD1. Germline lookup yields CDR1 SGHTA and CDR2 FQGNSA. Trimming removed 6 bases from V and 6 bases from J; junction bases left unmatched: 12. The CDR3 length is 15 residues. The CDR3 coding sequence is TGTGCCAGCAGATCTACCCTGACAGGGGAGGATGGCTACACCTTC. Encoded protein: CASRSTLTGEDGYTF.

This chain links TRBV14 with TRBJ1-1; D is unresolved. Trimming took off 1 base at V and 1 base at J, with 4 bases between the two ends. The CDR3 runs to 13 residues. Germline values: CDR1 SGHDN, CDR2 FVKESK. The CDR3 DNA follows: TGTGCCAGCAGCCAAGCGAGGAACACTGAAGCTTTCTTT. Translation gives CASSQARNTEAFF.

The J gene is TRBJ2-1, the V gene TRBV5-1, with 16 bases lining up with TRBD2. The CDR3 contains 22 residues. The germline CDR1 and CDR2 sequences are SGHRS and YFSETQ. V gave up 1 base and J gave up 3 bases; unmatched junction bases: 16. CDR3 region: CASSLSSGLAGGPTGLYNEQFF. DNA for the CDR3: TGCGCCAGCAGCTTGTCCTCGGGACTAGCGGGGGGGCCTACGGGTCTCTACAATGAGCAGTTCTTC.

As DNA, the CDR3 is TGTGCCAGCAGTTACTCGTACTTACGGGGCACCGGGGAGCTGTTTTTT. It codes for CASSYSYLRGTGELFF. This rearrangement joins TRBV6-5 to TRBJ2-2; D is possibly TRBD2 (5 bases). There are 16 residues in the CDR3. Trimming removed 0 bases at V and 4 bases at J, with 12 bases between. Looked up from germline, CDR1 is MNHEY and CDR2 is SVGAGI.

The V call is TRBV12-3 or TRBV12-4, the J call TRBJ1-1; no reliable D call. The CDR3 covers 13 residues. V shed 3 bases and J shed 1 base, with 6 bases lying between them. CDR3 region: CASSFSENTEAFF. For the CDR3, the DNA is TGTGCCAGCAGTTTCTCAGAGAACACTGAAGCTTTCTTT.

The chain has TRBV27 and TRBJ2-1; 13 bases line up with TRBD2. Per germline, CDR1 MNHEY and CDR2 SMNVEV (reference sequence). Trimming removed 5 bases from V and 8 bases from J; junction bases left unmatched: 12. The CDR3 spans 17 residues. The CDR3 DNA sequence: TGTGCCAGCAGTGCCAGACTAGCGGGGGGCCGCCCCGATGAGCAGTTCTTC. Protein: CASSARLAGGRPDEQFF.

The chain has TRBV3-1 (or the pseudogene TRBV3-2) and TRBJ2-3; 15 nucleotides align to TRBD2. This CDR3 is 20 amino acids long. Germline CDR1 is LGHDT and CDR2 is YNNKEL (reference sequence). The V segment lost 4 bases and the J segment 2 bases; nucleotides outside the gene matches: 13. Here the CDR3 reads CASSPTVPGLAGGPTDTQYF. For the CDR3, the DNA is TGTGCCAGCAGCCCCACCGTCCCGGGACTAGCGGGGGGCCCCACAGATACGCAGTATTTT.

The CDR3 nucleotides read TGTGCCAGCAGTTACTCGTTGGGGAGGGAGCAGTTCTTC. The encoded protein is CASSYSLGREQFF. The chain is built from TRBV6-6 and TRBJ2-1; tentatively, D is TRBD2 (6 bases). V was clipped by 0 bases and J by 10 bases, with 10 bases between them. This CDR3 spans 13 amino acids. CDR1 and CDR2 from the germline V gene are MNHNY and SVGAGI (reference sequence).

The V call is TRBV6-4, the J call TRBJ2-3, with 12 bases identical to TRBD2. The CDR3 runs to 14 residues. Trimming cost V 4 bases and J 6 bases; bases outside gene matches: 2. Germline V gene lookup returns CDR1 MRHNA and CDR2 SNTAGT. CDR3 loop: CASSASGGADTQYF. The CDR3 DNA follows: TGTGCCAGCAGTGCTAGCGGGGGGGCCGATACGCAGTATTTT.

This clone was counted between two and nine times. This rearrangement joins TRBV24-1 to TRBJ2-5; the D gene is possibly TRBD1 (6 bases). Germline-derived CDR1 and CDR2 are KGHDR and SFDVKD. Trimming shortened V by 3 bases and J by 9 bases, and 16 bases separated the two germline ends. The CDR3 runs to 14 residues. The CDR3 spells CATSDATGSSPQYF. DNA of the CDR3: TGTGCCACCAGTGATGCGACAGGATCGAGTCCCCAGTACTTC.

V usage is TRBV5-1 and J usage is TRBJ1-1; 7 bases fit TRBD1. V shed 0 bases, J shed 2 bases, and the junction held 4 bases outside the gene matches. The CDR3 spans 15 residues. The germline V gene encodes CDR1 SGHRS and CDR2 YFSETQ. CDR3 sequence reads: CASSLAHRGNTEAFF. CDR3 DNA sequence: TGCGCCAGCAGCTTGGCCCACAGGGGTAACACTGAAGCTTTCTTT.

This chain links TRBV27 with TRBJ2-4; 9 nucleotides match TRBD1. The germline gives CDR1 MNHEY, CDR2 SMNVEV (reference sequence). J gave up 8 bases and V 4 bases, and 15 bases lay outside the gene matches. This CDR3 comprises 17 residues. The CDR3 DNA reads TGTGCCAGCAGTTACCAACTCCTACCGGGACAGGGTTACATTCAGTACTTC. Translating gives CASSYQLLPGQGYIQYF.